This T cell receptor beta chain derives from a study of blood T cell repertoires in COVID-19. Profiling relied on immunoSEQ multiplex PCR, and the TCRdb table lists in-frame clones only, not all of them. Among some 300,000 clones listed, approximately 86% were seen once. Losses at the gene ends were 0 bases for V and 0 bases for J; bases not matched to a gene: 12. Germline assignment: CDR1 SGHRS and CDR2 YFSETQ. This CDR3 is built from 20 residues. This TCR came from a woman aged 25 to 39 who had recovered from COVID-19. The specimen was PBMCs or T cells enriched from blood (not recorded which). The chain couples TRBV5-1 to TRBJ2-2; TRBD2 agrees at 9 bases. CDR3: CASSLARSSGGLPNTGELFF. CDR3 bases: TGCGCCAGCAGCTTGGCCCGGAGTAGCGGGGGATTACCGAACACCGGGGAGCTGTTTTTT.